The entry below describes one TCR beta chain. What it recognizes is unknown. After removal of 3 bases from V and 4 bases from J, the junction contained 4 bases not matched to a gene. CDR3 size: 15 residues. This sample stems from a study of cytomegalovirus exposure and HLA in healthy donors. Study-wide results and limits: In an earlier analysis, productive rearrangement rates for most beta V segments clustered near 87% or 30%.

The PCR made use of 60 Vbeta and 13 Jbeta primers. Generated by immunoSEQ multiplex PCR, the TCRdb table keeps only in-frame clones and is missing some. The data show over 95,000 clones, with roughly 69% seen just once and approximately 2% held by the top ten. Material: PBMCs. The V and J genes are TRBV23-1 and TRBJ2-4, with TRBD1 matching 9 bases. TRBV23-1 falls under the ORF class, with uncertain function. The receptor was isolated from a human donor in good health. CDR3 loop: CASSHSGTGKNIQYF. CDR3 DNA: TGCGCCAGCAGTCATTCCGGGACAGGGAAAAACATTCAGTACTTC.